This TCR beta chain was profiled in a study of regulatory T cells in long-lasting Graves disease (dated by TCRdb to the early 2020s). About the study as a whole: Newly diagnosed Graves' disease patients had taken antithyroid drugs for less than 3 months. This study used TCR sequencing and RNA sequencing of peripheral blood to compare persistent Graves' disease patients against newly diagnosed Graves' disease patients. The study took place in China and was registered as a clinical trial. A total of about 33 samples were covered by TCR sequencing, comprising around 13 persistent and 20 or so newly diagnosed Graves' disease patients. The investigation overall reported the following: The authors acknowledged the small sample size as a limitation that may reduce accuracy. Patients with persistent disease shared more public clonotypes (over 2,500) than newly diagnosed patients did (approximately 970). Sequencing and analysis were restricted to the TCR beta chain. Compared with newly diagnosed patients, persistent Graves' disease patients had lower TCR Shannon entropy and fewer highly expanded clones, which suggests clonal expansion. Preferential use of TRBV28, TRBJ1-2 and TRBJ2-5 was observed in persistent disease, whereas TRBV20-1 and TRBJ2-1 were favored in newly diagnosed disease. Because the primary lesion, thyroid tissue, could not be accessed, the study looked at peripheral blood alone.

Per the publication, the time point label means: newly diagnosed GD, antithyroid drugs for less than 3 months. For both TCR sequencing and RNA sequencing, RNA was extracted from PBMCs using TRIzol. The diagnosis of Graves' disease was made according to American Thyroid Association guidelines. The patients came from an endocrinology department in Xi'an, China. Each patient gave around 9.2 milliliters of peripheral blood, collected in an EDTA anticoagulant tube. Ficoll Paque Plus density gradient separation was used to isolate PBMCs, and no further T cell sorting was done. An Agilent 2100 Bioanalyzer and agarose gel were used to check RNA quality, and a NanoDrop 2000 was used to measure RNA concentration. Preparation of the library involved multiplex PCR. Sequencing instrument: Illumina HiSeq 4000. CDR3 regions were amplified by Arm-PCR with iRepertoire HTBI primers to construct TCR beta libraries. PCR products were gel purified before sequencing. In the original analysis: Across samples, 60 to 70 TRBV and over 11 TRBJ segments were identified and used for gene usage analysis of CDR3 amino acid clonotypes. COPE and FqMerger were used to merge filtered high-quality paired reads into contigs. BLAST was used to align contigs to the IMGT TRBV, TRBD and TRBJ reference genes, and CDR3 was defined following IMGT. Clonotypes above 0.1% frequency were classified as highly expanded clones. Repertoire diversity was measured by Shannon entropy, and V-J evenness by the Gini coefficient. A clonotype found in more than one individual was treated as public. In TCRdb, the public reads were trimmed at Q25 with fastp and aligned with MiXCR, with productive beta chains retained. CDR3 protein duplicates are merged, each entry listing the most common genes and DNA. It is TCRdb's table, rather than the study itself, that gives the V and J calls and clone size. The sample table records about 500,000 distinct CDR3 sequences; roughly 15% of these occur just once. Clones ranked in the top ten supply approximately 12% of the sample.

Spanning cysteine to phenylalanine, the CDR3 consists of 15 amino acids. Here the CDR3 DNA is all that survives: 45 bases in frame from base 1. The junction shows trimming of 6 bases on V and 3 bases on J, plus 17 bases between the germline ends. From the germline V gene, CDR1 is MDHEN and CDR2 is SYDVKM. In this sample, this clonotype turned up many times. It lacks a known antigen. Per-base qualities were not stored, and no clone one base away is much larger. These data also formed part of another study, on T cells in Graves' hyperthyroidism and ophthalmopathy. The second investigation adds: A patient counted as having stable Graves' hyperthyroidism if no progression to ophthalmopathy occurred over 18 months of follow-up. Hyperthyroidism patients were aged 18 to 65 years and newly diagnosed, with disease duration of less than 2 months. The study excluded patients with uncontrolled infections, other autoimmune diseases, pregnancy or lactation. Diagnoses were established on the basis of clinical symptoms, serum thyroxine and TRAb, thyroid ultrasound, and orbital computed tomography. The first round of RT-PCR for the TCR CDR3 was performed with the HTBI primer set and the Qiagen OneStep RT-PCR kit. Most expanded thyroid clonotypes (frequency above 0.001) were also detected in blood, a finding suggesting that blood repertoires may reflect thyroid immune responses. In cross-validation, a model built on a 13 V-J signature told ophthalmopathy apart from stable hyperthyroidism with approximately 91% sensitivity and about 81% specificity, and in testing the same model reached 80%/75%. In validation, progression to ophthalmopathy was predicted by the model with 55% to 71% sensitivity and roughly 76% specificity, a median of approximately 6.5 months before onset. To identify TCR V-J signatures that set the groups apart, the researchers used a discovery cohort of more than 95 patients, made up of approximately 43 with Graves' ophthalmopathy and 57 with stable Graves' hyperthyroidism. Prospective prediction of ophthalmopathy was tested in an independent validation cohort consisting of some 18 hyperthyroidism patients and approximately 16 patients who later progressed to ophthalmopathy. The 95 to 100 discovery patients were divided at random into training and test sets in a 7:3 ratio. Thyroid tissue and blood T-cell repertoires from over 5 Graves' hyperthyroidism patients were also compared in the study. Following sampling, methimazole starting at 30 mg daily was given to hyperthyroidism patients, and high-dose intravenous methylprednisolone was given to ophthalmopathy patients. Libraries were constructed in a second round of multiplex PCR, after which size selection and purification were performed. The libraries were sequenced on an Illumina HiSeq2000 using paired-end 100 bp reads. SOAPnuke was used to process the raw data, throwing out any read that contained adapters or uncalled bases, had a mean Phred below 15, or lacked an exact constant-primer or identifier match. High-quality paired reads were merged with COPE v1.2.5, and unique nucleotide sequences were defined as clonotypes. MiTCR v1.1 was used to align the clonotypes against IMGT TRBV, TRBD and TRBJ reference segments. Analysis was restricted to V-J combinations with a frequency above 0.0001, which covered roughly 99% of repertoires. A TCS score was defined as the ratio between F50 (clonal expansion) and ExV (chaos), using BLOSUM62-based TCRdist between CDR3 peptides within each V-J. Welch's t-statistics and random forest reduced 500 to 550 V-J features to 10 to 15, which were used in a naive Bayes classifier (R e1071). No statistical method was used to fix the sample size in advance, and group allocation was not hidden from the investigators. TCR Vbeta CDR3 sequencing of 140 or so peripheral blood samples (roughly 43 ophthalmopathy, 75 to 85 hyperthyroidism and roughly 17 progressor patients) is reported in the paper.

The material was peripheral blood mononuclear cells (PBMCs), obtained at new diagnosis, from a patient treated with antithyroid drugs. This sequence originates from a man aged 35 to 55 with Graves disease. Donor details come from another sample of the same person, matched by shared clones. The rearranged segments are TRBV28 and TRBJ1-2, and the D gene may be TRBD1, 6 bases matching. Here is the DNA: TGTGCCAGCAGACCGGGACATCGAGGGGACTATGGCTACACCTTC. Protein translation: CASRPGHRGDYGYTF.